These 18 T cell receptor beta chains were sequenced from one sample in a study of cytomegalovirus exposure and HLA in healthy donors. It was with 60 Vbeta and 13 Jbeta primers that the PCR ran. The assay was immunoSEQ multiplex PCR, and TCRdb's table has in-frame clones only and misses some. In the table there are around 210,000 clones, approximately 78% of which are singletons. Material for sequencing was PBMCs. The receptors originated from a boy aged 5-17 years in good health and CMV-seronegative.

The V call is TRBV7-9, the J call TRBJ2-7; no definite D call. The CDR3 is 11 residues long. V lost 3 bases and J 3 bases, leaving 3 bases between the germline ends. The germline CDR1 and CDR2 sequences are SEHNR and FQNEAQ (reference sequence). DNA for the CDR3: TGTGCCAGCAGCTTCCTCTACGAGCAGTACTTC. Amino acids: CASSFLYEQYF.

The chain carries TRBV19 and TRBJ1-5, with TRBD1 matching 9 bases. Losses at the gene ends were 6 bases for V and 6 bases for J; bases not matched to a gene: 9. From germline, CDR1 is LNHDA and CDR2 SQIVND (reference sequence). This CDR3 is 15 amino acids long. CDR3: CASSKNRGQRQPQHF. CDR3 sequence (DNA): TGTGCCAGTAGCAAGAACAGGGGGCAGCGTCAGCCCCAGCATTTT.

V usage is TRBV11-3 and J usage is TRBJ1-2, with TRBD1 matching over 7 bases. V dropped 5 bases and J dropped 0; count of bases not matched to a gene: 6. The CDR3 sequence is 15 residues long. The germline V gene encodes CDR1 SGHNT and CDR2 YENEEA. CDR3 region: CASSAGTATNYGYTF. CDR3 nucleotides: TGTGCCAGCAGCGCGGGGACAGCTACTAACTATGGCTACACCTTC.

V gene TRBV25-1 combines with J gene TRBJ2-1, with 11 nucleotides matching TRBD2. The trim removed 1 base at V and 4 bases at J, leaving 6 bases unmatched. The CDR3 loop spans 17 amino acids. Looked up from germline, CDR1 is MGHDK and CDR2 is SYGVNS. As DNA, the CDR3 is TGTGCCAGCAGTGAATCCTTGGGACTAGCGGTATACAATGAGCAGTTCTTC. It codes for CASSESLGLAVYNEQFF.

A few counts support this clone. V is TRBV6-1 and J is TRBJ1-2, with unresolved D. Trimming left V 0 bases short and J 1 base short, with 9 bases between. Per germline, CDR1 MNHNS and CDR2 SASEGT. The CDR3 covers 15 residues. The CDR3 protein is CASSEAGPLNYGYTF. The DNA for the CDR3 is TGTGCCAGCAGTGAAGCGGGCCCGCTTAACTATGGCTACACCTTC.

V gene TRBV25-1 combines with J gene TRBJ1-2; 7 nucleotides agree with TRBD1. The length of the CDR3 is 13 residues. The trim removed 5 bases at V and 5 bases at J, leaving 5 bases unmatched. Germline V lookup: CDR1 MGHDK, CDR2 SYGVNS. CDR3 residues: CASSLDRVYGYTF. As DNA, the CDR3 is TGTGCCAGCAGTCTTGACAGGGTTTATGGCTACACCTTC.

The V call is TRBV25-1, the J call TRBJ2-5; a possible D gene is TRBD1 (6 bases). The CDR3 runs to 14 residues. V lost 3 bases to trimming and J lost 1 base, with 9 bases between them. The germline V gene encodes CDR1 MGHDK and CDR2 SYGVNS. The CDR3 bases are TGTGCCAGCAGTGATGACAGGCCCCAAGAGACCCAGTACTTC. The encoded protein is CASSDDRPQETQYF.

This chain connects TRBV2 to TRBJ2-7, with 8 bases aligning to TRBD1. The V gene end was trimmed by 6 bases and the J gene end by 3 bases; junction bases not matched to a gene: 10. Germline CDR1 and CDR2: SNHLY and FYNNEI. The CDR3 extends over 15 amino acids. CDR3 sequence: CASRIPGTGLYEQYF. CDR3 nucleotide sequence: TGTGCCAGCAGAATCCCCGGGACAGGCCTCTACGAGCAGTACTTC.

CDR3 sequence: CASSAGTGGDSPLHF. CDR3 DNA sequence: TGTGCCAGCAGCGCCGGGACAGGGGGGGATTCACCCCTCCACTTT. The chain carries TRBV6-4 and TRBJ1-6; 11 bases match TRBD1. The CDR3 runs 15 residues. V lost 6 bases and J lost 8; bases outside the gene matches: 6. CDR1 and CDR2 (germline): MRHNA, SNTAGT.

This clone was seen only a few times. V gene TRBV27 combines with J gene TRBJ2-5; a possible D gene is TRBD2 (6 bases). CDR1 is MNHEY, CDR2 SMNVEV, per germline (reference sequence). V lost 6 bases, J lost 2 bases, and 10 bases lay in between. The CDR3 is 13 amino acids. CDR3 nucleotides: TGTGCCAGCAGATGGAGGGGACAAGAGACCCAGTACTTC. It translates to CASRWRGQETQYF.

This clone was detected once. This chain joins TRBV4-1 and TRBJ2-7, with D perhaps matching TRBD1 (6 bases). CDR1 MGHRA and CDR2 YSYEKL come from the germline V gene. With 2 bases removed from V and 2 bases from J, the gap between germline ends came to 13 bases. The CDR3 spans 15 residues. Here the CDR3 reads CASSQRDTGAYEQYF. The CDR3 coding sequence is TGCGCCAGCAGCCAAAGGGACACTGGGGCCTACGAGCAGTACTTC.

The chain joins TRBV13 to TRBJ2-5; D gene unclear. The assigned J gene may be wrong: the sequence end matches TRBJ2-7 better. The CDR3 loop spans 13 amino acids. CDR1 and CDR2 (germline): PRHDT, FYEKMQ (reference sequence). CDR3 coding DNA: TGTGCCAGCAGCGGCAGGCTTTCGTTCGAGCAGTACTTC. This codes for CASSGRLSFEQYF.

This sequence joins TRBV6-5 and TRBJ1-1; 8 bases match TRBD1. The CDR3 loop spans 13 amino acids. The trim removed 8 bases at V and 5 bases at J, leaving 7 bases unmatched. CDR1 is MNHEY and CDR2 is SVGAGI in the germline V gene. CDR3 in DNA: TGTGCCAGCGTAAGACAGGGGAGGACTGAAGCTTTCTTT. It yields the protein CASVRQGRTEAFF.

The chain recombines TRBV5-1 with TRBJ1-1, with 8 bases identical to TRBD1. Germline CDR1 SGHRS, CDR2 YFSETQ. This CDR3 comprises 14 residues. Germline trimming cut 6 bases from V and 4 bases from J; bases unmatched to any gene: 8. The CDR3 sequence is CASTGGQVGTEAFF. CDR3 DNA: TGCGCCAGCACTGGGGGACAGGTCGGCACTGAAGCTTTCTTT.

The CDR3 reads CAWSVGRGWTEAFF. CDR3 bases: TGTGCCTGGAGTGTGGGCAGGGGATGGACTGAAGCTTTCTTT. The genes are TRBV30 and TRBJ1-1, with D possibly TRBD1 on 6 matching bases. Trimming pared 0 bases from V and 5 bases from J, leaving 13 bases between. The CDR3 extends over 14 amino acids. Germline loops: CDR1 GTSNPN, CDR2 SVGIG (reference sequence). Supplemented by reference TRBV30 and TRBJ1-1, the full variable domain reads SQTIHQWPATLVQPVGSPLSLECTVEGTSNPNLYWYRQAAGRGLQLLFYSVGIGQISSEVPQNLSASRPQDRQFILSSKKLLLSDSGFYLCAWSVGRGWTEAFFGQGTRLTVV.

In this sample, this clone turned up once. The rearrangement joins TRBV18 to TRBJ2-7; TRBD2 matches at 7 bases. Germline CDR1 reads KGHSH; CDR2 reads LQKENI. The CDR3 length is 18 residues. The CDR3 is CASSPQHLSEGGPYAVRV. DNA of the CDR3: TGTGCCAGCTCACCGCAACACCTTTCGGAGGGAGGGCCTTATGCCGTCCGAGTC.

The chain combines TRBV19 with TRBJ2-3; 12 bases align to TRBD2. J was trimmed by 5 bases and V by 6 bases; bases with no gene match: 3. This CDR3 comprises 14 residues. In germline, CDR1 is LNHDA, CDR2 SQIVND (reference sequence). DNA for the CDR3: TGTGCCAGTAGGGGACTAGCGGGTGGAGATACGCAGTATTTT. Translated: CASRGLAGGDTQYF.

This sequence joins TRBV11-3 and TRBJ2-1, with 12 bases that match TRBD2. The CDR3 extends over 17 amino acids. Trimming took 1 base from V and 4 from J; bases not matched to a gene: 5. Per germline, CDR1 SGHNT and CDR2 YENEEA. The CDR3 loop reads CASSLARLAGVYNEQFF. CDR3 sequence (DNA): TGTGCCAGCAGCTTAGCAAGACTAGCGGGAGTTTACAATGAGCAGTTCTTC.